This TCR beta chain was recorded in a study of blood T cell repertoires in COVID-19 (dated by TCRdb to between 2020 and 2021). General notes on the study: Samples covering the acute and convalescent phases of COVID-19 were provided by collaborators in the United States, Italy and Spain. The prospective study material was composed of cDNA or gDNA derived from T cells, B-cell-depleted T cells, or PBMCs. Deeply sampled blood TCRbeta repertoires from subjects exposed to, actively infected with, or recovered from COVID-19 were included in the dataset. The repertoires were released in a freely available public database meant as a resource for research on the immune response to SARS-CoV-2. Samples came from the ongoing ImmuneRACE study (first 160 participants) plus 1,254 subjects from 6 global collaborators. Sample metadata almost always included a de-identified subject ID, COVID-19 status, age in years and sex. HLA class I and class II types, where available, came from metadata supplied by the sample provider rather than from assay-based typing. General study outcomes and caveats: Clinical and demographic metadata were provided uncurated, with the amount varying by source and participant.

Collaborating institutions collected whole blood in K2EDTA tubes following their own protocols. Collaborator samples were shipped for TCRbeta analysis as frozen whole blood, isolated PBMCs, or DNA extracted from either sample type. As concerns this clone: This receptor's antigen is unknown. No much larger clone exists at a distance of one base, and base qualities are not known.

TCRbeta CDR3 regions were amplified from genomic DNA by means of the immunoSEQ Assay, a bias-controlled multiplex PCR. The source study handled its data this way. Nucleated cell counts per sample were estimated from amplification of reference gene primers within the assay. Sequence reads were collapsed and filtered to measure the absolute abundance of every unique TCRbeta CDR3 rearrangement. For each sample, productive Simpson clonality was calculated as the square root of Simpson's diversity index across productive rearrangements. The table was pulled from immuneACCESS by TCRdb, which kept in-frame rearrangements only. Such tables lose some clones; where checked, under half of the loss comes from unresolved V genes, and the rest has no known cause. V and J calls plus clone size are reproduced from that table; the DNA served to infer D and trimming. The sample contains 20,000 to 25,000 clones, roughly 83% of them found a single time. Around a fifth of the sample is taken by the ten largest.

V and J are truncated by 4 bases and 3 bases respectively, leaving an intervening sequence of 16 bases. In the germline V gene, CDR1 corresponds to MNHEY and CDR2 to SVGAGI. There are 15 amino acids in the CDR3, from cysteine to phenylalanine inclusive. Just CDR3 DNA is preserved here, 45 bases in frame from base 1. The sequenced sample consisted of peripheral blood. The sequence links TRBV6-5 to TRBJ2-7; a tentative D match to TRBD2 spans 6 bases. The receptor comes from an older man with active or convalescent COVID-19. The DNA reads TGTGCCAGCAGTTCCATCCATATAGCGGTCTACGAGCAGTACTTC. Translated, this is CASSSIHIAVYEQYF.